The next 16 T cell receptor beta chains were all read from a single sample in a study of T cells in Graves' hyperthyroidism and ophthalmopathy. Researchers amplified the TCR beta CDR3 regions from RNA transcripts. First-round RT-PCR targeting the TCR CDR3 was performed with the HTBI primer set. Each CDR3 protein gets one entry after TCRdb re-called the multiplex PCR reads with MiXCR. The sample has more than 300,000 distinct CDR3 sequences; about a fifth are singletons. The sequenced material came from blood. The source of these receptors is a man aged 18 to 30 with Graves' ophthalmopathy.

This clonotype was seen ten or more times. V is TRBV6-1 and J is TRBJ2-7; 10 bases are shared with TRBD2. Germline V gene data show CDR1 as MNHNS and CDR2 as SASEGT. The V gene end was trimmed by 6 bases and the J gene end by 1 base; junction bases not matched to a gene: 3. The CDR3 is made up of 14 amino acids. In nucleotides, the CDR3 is TGTGCCAGCAGGCAACTAGCGGGGTCCTACGAGCAGTACTTC. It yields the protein CASRQLAGSYEQYF.

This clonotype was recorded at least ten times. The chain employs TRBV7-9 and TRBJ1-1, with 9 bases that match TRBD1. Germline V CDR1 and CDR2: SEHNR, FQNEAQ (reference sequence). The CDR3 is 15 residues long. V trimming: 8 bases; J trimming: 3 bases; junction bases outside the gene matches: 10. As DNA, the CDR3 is TGTGCCAGCGGGGGGACAGGGAGACGGGACACTGAAGCTTTCTTT. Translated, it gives CASGGTGRRDTEAFF.

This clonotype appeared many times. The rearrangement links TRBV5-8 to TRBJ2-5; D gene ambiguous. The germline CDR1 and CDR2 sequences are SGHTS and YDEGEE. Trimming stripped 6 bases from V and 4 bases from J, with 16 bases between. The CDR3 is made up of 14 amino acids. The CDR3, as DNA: TGTGCCAGCACCCTTGGCCCAGGCGGAGAGACCCAGTACTTC. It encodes CASTLGPGGETQYF. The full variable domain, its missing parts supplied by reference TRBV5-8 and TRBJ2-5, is EAGVTQSPTHLIKTRGQQATLRCSPISGHTSVYWYQQALGLGLQFLLWYDEGEERNRGNFPPRFSGRQFPNYSSELNVNALELEDSALYLCASTLGPGGETQYFGPGTRLLVL.

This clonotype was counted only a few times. The CDR3 nucleotides read TGTGCCAGCTCATCAACAGGGGCCCCCCGTGGAGGCGAGCAGTACTTC. Protein sequence: CASSSTGAPRGGEQYF. The chain joins TRBV18 to TRBJ2-7; 7 nucleotides agree with TRBD1. From germline, CDR1 is KGHSH and CDR2 LQKENI. The CDR3 spans 16 residues. V lost 5 bases, J lost 6 bases, and 16 bases stayed unmatched.

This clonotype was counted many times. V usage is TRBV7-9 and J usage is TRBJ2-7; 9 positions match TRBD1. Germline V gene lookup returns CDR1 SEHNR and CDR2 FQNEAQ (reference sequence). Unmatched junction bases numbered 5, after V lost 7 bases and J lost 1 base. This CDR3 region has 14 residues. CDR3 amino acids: CASTPGQGSYEQYF. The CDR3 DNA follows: TGTGCCAGCACCCCAGGACAGGGGTCCTACGAGCAGTACTTC.

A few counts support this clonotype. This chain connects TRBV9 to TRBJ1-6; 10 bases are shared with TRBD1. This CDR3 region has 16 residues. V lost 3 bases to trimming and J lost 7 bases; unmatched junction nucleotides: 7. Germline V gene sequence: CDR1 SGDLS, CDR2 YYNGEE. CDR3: CASSAEPGQGNSPLHF. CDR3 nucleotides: TGTGCCAGCAGCGCGGAGCCGGGACAGGGGAATTCACCCCTCCACTTT.

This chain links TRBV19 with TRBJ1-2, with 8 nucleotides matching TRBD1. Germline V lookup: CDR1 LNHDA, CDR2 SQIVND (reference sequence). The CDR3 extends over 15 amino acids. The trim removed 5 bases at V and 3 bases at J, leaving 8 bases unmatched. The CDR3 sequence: CASSHWDRKHYGYTF. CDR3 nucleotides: TGTGCCAGTAGTCATTGGGACAGGAAACACTATGGCTACACCTTC.

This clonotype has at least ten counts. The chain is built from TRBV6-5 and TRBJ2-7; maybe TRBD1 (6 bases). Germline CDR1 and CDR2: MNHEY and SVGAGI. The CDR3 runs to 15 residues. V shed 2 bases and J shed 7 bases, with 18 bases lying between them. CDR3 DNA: TGTGCCAGCAGTTACGGGGGCGGCGCGGGTGGGGAGCAGTACTTC. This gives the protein CASSYGGGAGGEQYF.

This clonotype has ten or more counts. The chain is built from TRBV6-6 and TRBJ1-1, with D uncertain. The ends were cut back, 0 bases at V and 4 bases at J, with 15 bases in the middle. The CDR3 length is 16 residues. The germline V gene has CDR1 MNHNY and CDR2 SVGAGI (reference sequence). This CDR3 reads CASSYSSYPGTTEAFF. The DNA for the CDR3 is TGTGCCAGCAGTTACTCGAGTTATCCGGGCACCACTGAAGCTTTCTTT.

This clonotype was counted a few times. This CDR3 is CASSEDRANSPLHF. The DNA of the CDR3 is TGTGCCAGCAGCGAGGACAGGGCTAATTCACCCCTCCACTTT. The chain links TRBV11-2 to TRBJ1-6; 8 bases line up with TRBD1. From germline, CDR1 is SGHAT and CDR2 FQNNGV. The V segment lost 5 bases and the J segment 6 bases; nucleotides outside the gene matches: 3. This CDR3 is 14 amino acids long.

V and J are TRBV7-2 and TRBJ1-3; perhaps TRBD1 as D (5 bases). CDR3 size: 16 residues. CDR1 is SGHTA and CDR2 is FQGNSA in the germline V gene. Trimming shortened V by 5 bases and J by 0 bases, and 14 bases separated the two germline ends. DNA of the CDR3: TGTGCCAGCAGCCAGCTAACAGGAAACTCTGGAAACACCATATATTTT. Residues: CASSQLTGNSGNTIYF.

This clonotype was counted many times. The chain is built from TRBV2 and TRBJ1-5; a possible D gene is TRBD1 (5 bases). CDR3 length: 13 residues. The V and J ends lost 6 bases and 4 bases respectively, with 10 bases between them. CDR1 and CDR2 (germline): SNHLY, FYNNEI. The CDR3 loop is CASSGDSNQPQHF. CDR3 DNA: TGTGCCAGCAGCGGGGACTCGAATCAGCCCCAGCATTTT.

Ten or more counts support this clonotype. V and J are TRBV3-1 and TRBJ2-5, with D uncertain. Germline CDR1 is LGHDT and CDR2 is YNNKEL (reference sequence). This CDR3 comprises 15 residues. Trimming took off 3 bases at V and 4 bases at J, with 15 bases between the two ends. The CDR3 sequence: CASSQSTGFSETQYF. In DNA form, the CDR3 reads TGTGCCAGCAGCCAGAGTACGGGCTTCTCAGAGACCCAGTACTTC.

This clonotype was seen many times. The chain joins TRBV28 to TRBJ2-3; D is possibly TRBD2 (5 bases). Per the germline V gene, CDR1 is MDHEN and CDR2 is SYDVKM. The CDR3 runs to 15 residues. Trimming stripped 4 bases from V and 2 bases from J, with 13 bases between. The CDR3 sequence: CASSSLAWDTDTQYF. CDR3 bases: TGTGCCAGCAGTTCCTTAGCGTGGGACACAGATACGCAGTATTTT.

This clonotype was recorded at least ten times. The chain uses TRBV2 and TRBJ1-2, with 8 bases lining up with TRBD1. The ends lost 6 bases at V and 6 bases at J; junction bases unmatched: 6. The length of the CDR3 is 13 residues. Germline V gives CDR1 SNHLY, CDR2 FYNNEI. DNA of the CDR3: TGTGCCAGCAGGCCAGGGGGCGCAAATGGCTACACCTTC. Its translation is CASRPGGANGYTF.

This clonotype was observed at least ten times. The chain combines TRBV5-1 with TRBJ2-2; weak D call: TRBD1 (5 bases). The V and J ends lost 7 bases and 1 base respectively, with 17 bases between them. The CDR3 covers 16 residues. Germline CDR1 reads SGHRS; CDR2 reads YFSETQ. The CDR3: CASALGQTGNTGELFF. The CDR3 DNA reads TGCGCCAGCGCCCTGGGGCAAACCGGGAACACCGGGGAGCTGTTTTTT.